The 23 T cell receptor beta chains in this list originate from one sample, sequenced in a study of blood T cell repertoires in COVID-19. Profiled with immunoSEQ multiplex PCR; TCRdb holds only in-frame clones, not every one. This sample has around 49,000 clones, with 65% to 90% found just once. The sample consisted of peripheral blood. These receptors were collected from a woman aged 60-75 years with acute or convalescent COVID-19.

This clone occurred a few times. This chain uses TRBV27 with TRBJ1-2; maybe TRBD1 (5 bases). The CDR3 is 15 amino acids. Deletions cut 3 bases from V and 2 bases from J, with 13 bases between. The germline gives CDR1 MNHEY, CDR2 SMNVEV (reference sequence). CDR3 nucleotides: TGTGCCAGCAGTTTGTACCAGGGTTGGAACTATGGCTACACCTTC. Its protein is CASSLYQGWNYGYTF.

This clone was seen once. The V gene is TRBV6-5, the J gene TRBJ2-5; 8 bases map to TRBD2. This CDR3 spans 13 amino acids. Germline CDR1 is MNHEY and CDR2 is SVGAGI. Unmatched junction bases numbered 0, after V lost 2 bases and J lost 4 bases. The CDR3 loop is CASSYRGGETQYF. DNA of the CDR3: TGTGCCAGCAGTTACCGGGGGGGAGAGACCCAGTACTTC.

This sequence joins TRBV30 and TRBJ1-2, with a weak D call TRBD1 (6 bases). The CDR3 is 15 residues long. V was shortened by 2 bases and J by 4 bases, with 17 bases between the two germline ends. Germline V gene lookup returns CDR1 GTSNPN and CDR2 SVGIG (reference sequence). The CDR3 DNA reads TGTGCCTGGAGTTACCCCCCACAGGGTACCTATGGCTACACCTTC. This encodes CAWSYPPQGTYGYTF.

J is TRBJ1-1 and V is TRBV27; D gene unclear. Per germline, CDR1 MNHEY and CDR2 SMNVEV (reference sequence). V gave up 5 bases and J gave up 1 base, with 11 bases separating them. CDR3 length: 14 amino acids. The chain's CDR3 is CASSNRRGNTEAFF. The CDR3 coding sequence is TGTGCCAGCAGTAACCGACGAGGGAACACTGAAGCTTTCTTT.

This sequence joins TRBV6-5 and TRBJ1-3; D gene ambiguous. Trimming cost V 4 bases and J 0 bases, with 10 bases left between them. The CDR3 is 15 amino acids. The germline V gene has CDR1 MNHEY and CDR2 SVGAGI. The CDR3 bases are TGTGCCAGCAGTTCCCCGCTGAGCTCTGGAAACACCATATATTTT. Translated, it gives CASSSPLSSGNTIYF.

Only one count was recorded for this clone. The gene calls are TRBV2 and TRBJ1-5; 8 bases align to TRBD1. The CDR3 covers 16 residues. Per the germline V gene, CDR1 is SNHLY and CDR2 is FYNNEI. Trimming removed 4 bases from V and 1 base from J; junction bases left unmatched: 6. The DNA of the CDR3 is TGTGCCAGCAGTGCCCCAGGGGGCTCGAGCAATCAGCCCCAGCATTTT. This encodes CASSAPGGSSNQPQHF. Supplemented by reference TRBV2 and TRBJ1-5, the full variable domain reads EPEVTQTPSHQVTQMGQEVILRCVPISNHLYFYWYRQILGQKVEFLVSFYNNEISEKSEIFDDQFSVERPDGSNFTLKIRSTKLEDSAMYFCASSAPGGSSNQPQHFGDGTRLSIL.

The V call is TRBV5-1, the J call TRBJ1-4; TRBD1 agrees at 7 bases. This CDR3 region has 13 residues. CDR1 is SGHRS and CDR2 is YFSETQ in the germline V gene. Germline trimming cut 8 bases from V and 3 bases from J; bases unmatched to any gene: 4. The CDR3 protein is CASHRGSNEKLFF. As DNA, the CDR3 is TGCGCCAGTCACAGGGGCTCTAATGAAAAACTGTTTTTT.

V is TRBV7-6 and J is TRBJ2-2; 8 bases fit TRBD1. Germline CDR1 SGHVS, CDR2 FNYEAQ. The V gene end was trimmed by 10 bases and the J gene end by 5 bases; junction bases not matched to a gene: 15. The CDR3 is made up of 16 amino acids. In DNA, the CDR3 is TGTGCCACCGAGGACAGGGTATCCTCGGGTACCGGGGAGCTGTTTTTT. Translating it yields CATEDRVSSGTGELFF.

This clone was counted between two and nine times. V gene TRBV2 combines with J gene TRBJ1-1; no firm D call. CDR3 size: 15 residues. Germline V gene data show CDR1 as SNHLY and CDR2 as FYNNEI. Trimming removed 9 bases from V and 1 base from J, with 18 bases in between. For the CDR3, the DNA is TGTGCCAGTAGGTTTGGACTTTTGGGGAACACTGAAGCTTTCTTT. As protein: CASRFGLLGNTEAFF.

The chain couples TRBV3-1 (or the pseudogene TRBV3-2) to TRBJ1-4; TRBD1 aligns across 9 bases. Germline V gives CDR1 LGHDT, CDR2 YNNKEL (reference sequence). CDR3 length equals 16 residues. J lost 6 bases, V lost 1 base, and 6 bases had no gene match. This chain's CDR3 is CASSQGVNRGHEKLFF. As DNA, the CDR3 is TGTGCCAGCAGCCAAGGCGTAAACAGGGGGCATGAAAAACTGTTTTTT.

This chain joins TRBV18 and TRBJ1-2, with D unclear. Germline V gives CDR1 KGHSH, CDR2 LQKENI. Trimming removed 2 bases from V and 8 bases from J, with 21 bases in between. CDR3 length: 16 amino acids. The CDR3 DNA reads TGTGCCAGCTCACCAGAGGAACAAGGCGGAGAGGGAGGCTACACCTTC. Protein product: CASSPEEQGGEGGYTF.

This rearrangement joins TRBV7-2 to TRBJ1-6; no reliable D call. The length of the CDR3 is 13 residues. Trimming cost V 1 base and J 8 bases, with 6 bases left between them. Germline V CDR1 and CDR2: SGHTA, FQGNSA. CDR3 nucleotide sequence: TGTGCCAGCAGCTTAGAATTATATTCACCCCTCCACTTT. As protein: CASSLELYSPLHF.

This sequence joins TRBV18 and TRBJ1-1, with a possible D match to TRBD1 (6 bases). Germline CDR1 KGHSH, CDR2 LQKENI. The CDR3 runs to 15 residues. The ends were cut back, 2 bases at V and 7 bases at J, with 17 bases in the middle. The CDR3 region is CASSPSSQGNSEAFF. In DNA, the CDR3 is TGTGCCAGCTCACCATCATCCCAGGGGAATAGTGAAGCTTTCTTT.

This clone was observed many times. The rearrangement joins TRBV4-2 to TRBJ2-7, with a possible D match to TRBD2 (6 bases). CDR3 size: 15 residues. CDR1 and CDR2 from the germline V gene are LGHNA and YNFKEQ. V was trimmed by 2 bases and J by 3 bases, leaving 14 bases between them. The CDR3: CASSQRASENYEQYF. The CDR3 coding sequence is TGTGCCAGCAGCCAAAGGGCTAGCGAGAACTACGAGCAGTACTTC.

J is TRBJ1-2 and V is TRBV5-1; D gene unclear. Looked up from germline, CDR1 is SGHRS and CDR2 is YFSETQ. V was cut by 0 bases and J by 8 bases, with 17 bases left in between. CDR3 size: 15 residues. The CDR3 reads CASSLVGESGRGYTF. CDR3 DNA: TGCGCCAGCAGCTTGGTTGGGGAAAGCGGTAGGGGCTACACCTTC.

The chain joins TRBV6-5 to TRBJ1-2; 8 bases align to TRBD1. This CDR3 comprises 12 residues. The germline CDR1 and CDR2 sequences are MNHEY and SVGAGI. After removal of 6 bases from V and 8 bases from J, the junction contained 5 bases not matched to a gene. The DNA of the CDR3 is TGTGCCAGCAGCGACAGGGGAATGGGCTACACCTTC. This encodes CASSDRGMGYTF.

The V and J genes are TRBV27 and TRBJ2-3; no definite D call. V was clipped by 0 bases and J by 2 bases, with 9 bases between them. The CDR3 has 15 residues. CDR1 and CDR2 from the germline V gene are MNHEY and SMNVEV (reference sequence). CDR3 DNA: TGTGCCAGCAGTTTATCGGGCTGGGTCACAGATACGCAGTATTTT. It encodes CASSLSGWVTDTQYF.

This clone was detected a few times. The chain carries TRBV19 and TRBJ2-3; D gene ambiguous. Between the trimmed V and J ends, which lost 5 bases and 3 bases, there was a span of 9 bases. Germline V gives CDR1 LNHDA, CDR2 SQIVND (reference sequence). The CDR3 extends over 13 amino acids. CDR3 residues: CASSPQLTDTQYF. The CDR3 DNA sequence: TGTGCCAGTAGTCCTCAGTTGACAGATACGCAGTATTTT.

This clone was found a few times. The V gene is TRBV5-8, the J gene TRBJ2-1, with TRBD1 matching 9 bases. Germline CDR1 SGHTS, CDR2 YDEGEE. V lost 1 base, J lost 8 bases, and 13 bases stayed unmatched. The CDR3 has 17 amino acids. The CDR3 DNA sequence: TGTGCCAGCAGCTTGATGGCCGGGACAGGGATTCTGGATGAGCAGTTCTTC. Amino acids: CASSLMAGTGILDEQFF.

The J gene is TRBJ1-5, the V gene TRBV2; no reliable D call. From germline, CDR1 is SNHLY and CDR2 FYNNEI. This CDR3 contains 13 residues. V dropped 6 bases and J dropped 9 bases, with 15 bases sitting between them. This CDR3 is CASSLTAERPQHF. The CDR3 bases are TGTGCCAGCAGCCTGACCGCGGAAAGGCCCCAGCATTTT.

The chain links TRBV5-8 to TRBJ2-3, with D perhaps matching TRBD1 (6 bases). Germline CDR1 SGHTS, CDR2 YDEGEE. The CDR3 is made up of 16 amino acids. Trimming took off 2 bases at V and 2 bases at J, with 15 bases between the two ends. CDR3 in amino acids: CASSFGRGTYTDTQYF. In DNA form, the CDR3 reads TGTGCCAGCAGCTTTGGACGAGGGACATACACAGATACGCAGTATTTT.

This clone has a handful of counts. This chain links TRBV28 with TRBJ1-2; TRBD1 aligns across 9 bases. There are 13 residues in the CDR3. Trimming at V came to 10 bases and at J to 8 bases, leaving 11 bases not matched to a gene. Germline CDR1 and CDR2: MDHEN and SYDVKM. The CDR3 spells CATRTGVIMGYTF. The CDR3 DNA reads TGTGCCACTAGGACAGGGGTTATAATGGGCTACACCTTC.

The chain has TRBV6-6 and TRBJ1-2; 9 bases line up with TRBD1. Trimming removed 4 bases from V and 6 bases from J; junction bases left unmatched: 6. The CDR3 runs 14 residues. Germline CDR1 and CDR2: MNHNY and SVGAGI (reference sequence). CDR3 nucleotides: TGTGCCAGCAGTTCGAGGACAGGGGTGAATGGCTACACCTTC. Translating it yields CASSSRTGVNGYTF.